The source of this T cell receptor (beta chain) is a study of response to subunit inactivated influenza vaccine. CDR3 length equals 12 residues. Looked up from germline, CDR1 is ENHRY and CDR2 is SYGVKD. The ends were cut back, 2 bases at V and 5 bases at J, with 6 bases in the middle. This clonotype appeared a few times. Its antigen is currently unknown. MiXCR was run by TCRdb on the RT-PCR reads, yielding one entry per CDR3 protein. The sample comprises about 700,000 distinct CDR3 sequences, around 13% of which are singletons, and 5.5% to 7% rests with the top ten. General study findings and limits: Seasonal influenza vaccination, on each occasion, was suggested by the authors to recruit few new T cells.

The TCR sequence derives from a man over 45 who received an inactivated influenza vaccine. The chain combines TRBV10-3 with TRBJ2-5, with no clear D. The sequencing used PBMCs from blood, collected 14 to 15 days before vaccination. The CDR3 here is CAISEGKETQYF. The DNA for the CDR3 is TGTGCCATCAGTGAGGGCAAGGAGACCCAGTACTTC.